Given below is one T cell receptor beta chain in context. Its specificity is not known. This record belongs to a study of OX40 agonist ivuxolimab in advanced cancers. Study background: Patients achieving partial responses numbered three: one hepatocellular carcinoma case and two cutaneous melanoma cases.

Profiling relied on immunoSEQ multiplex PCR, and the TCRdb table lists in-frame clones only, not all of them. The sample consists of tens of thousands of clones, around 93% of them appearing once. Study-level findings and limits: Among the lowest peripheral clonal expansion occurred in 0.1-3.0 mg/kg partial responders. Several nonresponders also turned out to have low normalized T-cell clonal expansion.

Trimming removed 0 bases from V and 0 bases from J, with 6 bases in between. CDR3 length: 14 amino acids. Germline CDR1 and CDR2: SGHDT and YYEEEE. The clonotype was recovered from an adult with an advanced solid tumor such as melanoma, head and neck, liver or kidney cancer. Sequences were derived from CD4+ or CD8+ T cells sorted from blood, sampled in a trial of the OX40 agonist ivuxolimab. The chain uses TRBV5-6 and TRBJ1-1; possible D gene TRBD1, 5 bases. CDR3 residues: CASSLAGMNTEAFF. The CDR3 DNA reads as TGTGCCAGCAGCTTGGCAGGGATGAACACTGAAGCTTTCTTT.